The 19 T cell receptor beta chains below come from one sample, sequenced in a study of cytomegalovirus exposure and HLA in healthy donors. PCR was performed using 60 Vbeta and 13 Jbeta primers. TCRdb's copy holds only in-frame clones and misses some; the assay was immunoSEQ multiplex PCR. The sample contains about 200,000 clones, roughly 77% of which appear only once. The sequencing sample was made of PBMCs. The receptors shown here come from a male donor in good health and CMV-seropositive.

This chain links TRBV19 with TRBJ1-5; D possibly corresponds to TRBD1 (5 bases). CDR3 size: 17 residues. CDR1 LNHDA and CDR2 SQIVND come from the germline V gene (reference sequence). Trimming shortened V by 1 base and J by 2 bases, and 15 bases separated the two germline ends. CDR3: CASSIGLRTGGNQPQHF. The CDR3 DNA sequence: TGTGCCAGTAGTATAGGATTACGCACAGGAGGCAATCAGCCCCAGCATTTT.

The chain links TRBV10-2 to TRBJ2-7; 9 bases are shared with TRBD2. The germline CDR1 and CDR2 sequences are WSHSY and SAAADI. This CDR3 is 15 amino acids long. Trimming cost V 7 bases and J 7 bases; bases outside gene matches: 14. The CDR3 DNA follows: TGCGCCAGCACAAAAGATGGCGGGGGGGCTCGGGAGCAGTACTTC. This gives the protein CASTKDGGGAREQYF.

This clone was seen more than once but under ten times. The chain joins TRBV6-5 to TRBJ1-2, with 7 bases that match TRBD1. CDR1 is MNHEY and CDR2 is SVGAGI in the germline V gene. V lost 5 bases, J lost 4 bases, and 4 bases stayed unmatched. CDR3 length: 13 amino acids. The chain's CDR3 is CASSRGPTYGYTF. CDR3 DNA: TGTGCCAGCAGTAGGGGGCCCACCTATGGCTACACCTTC.

This chain links TRBV5-6 with TRBJ1-4; 7 bases map to TRBD1. This CDR3 is 14 amino acids long. Germline lookup yields CDR1 SGHDT and CDR2 YYEEEE. V lost 2 bases, J lost 7 bases, and 5 bases stayed unmatched. This CDR3 reads CASSFGTVGEKLFF. Written as DNA, the CDR3 is TGTGCCAGCAGCTTTGGGACAGTGGGTGAAAAACTGTTTTTT.

The table lists this clone with a few counts. The chain recombines TRBV9 with TRBJ1-4; 9 nucleotides align to TRBD1. Germline-derived CDR1 and CDR2 are SGDLS and YYNGEE. The CDR3 is made up of 15 amino acids. The junction had 3 bases not matched to a gene; V was cut back by 1 base and J by 5 bases. CDR3 DNA: TGTGCCAGCAGCGTACGGGACAGGGTGAATGAAAAACTGTTTTTT. Translation: CASSVRDRVNEKLFF.

This clone has only a few counts. This chain joins TRBV7-2 and TRBJ1-6, with TRBD1 matching 7 bases. With V trimmed by 5 bases and J by 8 bases, 6 bases remained unmatched. The CDR3 is 14 amino acids. The germline V gene has CDR1 SGHTA and CDR2 FQGNSA. DNA for the CDR3: TGTGCCAGCAGCCCCGGGACAGCCTATTCACCCCTCCACTTT. Its protein product is CASSPGTAYSPLHF.

DNA for the CDR3: TGTGCCAGCAGCGTACAAACAGGGGAAAACTATGGCTACACCTTC. Protein sequence: CASSVQTGENYGYTF. V usage is TRBV9 and J usage is TRBJ1-2; 7 bases are a match to TRBD1. From germline, CDR1 is SGDLS and CDR2 YYNGEE. The CDR3 is 15 residues long. The junction had 5 bases not matched to a gene; V was cut back by 1 base and J by 2 bases.

This clone showed up just once. In nucleotides, the CDR3 is TGTGCCAGCTCCCTCGGGACAGCAGGCTATGGCTACACCTTC. Its protein is CASSLGTAGYGYTF. The chain carries TRBV18 and TRBJ1-2; the match to TRBD1 covers 7 bases. The V gene end was trimmed by 6 bases and the J gene end by 4 bases; junction bases not matched to a gene: 8. Germline CDR1 KGHSH, CDR2 LQKENI. The CDR3 covers 14 residues.

The chain carries TRBV7-6 and TRBJ1-2; TRBD1 is a possible D gene (5 bases). The V gene lost 5 bases and the J gene lost 4 bases, with 17 bases spanning the gap. There are 15 residues in the CDR3. Germline CDR1 is SGHVS and CDR2 is FNYEAQ. In nucleotides, the CDR3 is TGTGCCAGCAGCCCAGATCCAGGGTCGCCCTATGGCTACACCTTC. Protein: CASSPDPGSPYGYTF.

The rearrangement uses TRBV2 and TRBJ2-1, with a weak D call TRBD2 (6 bases). This CDR3 region has 14 residues. Germline V CDR1 and CDR2: SNHLY, FYNNEI. Trimming removed 7 bases from V and 0 bases from J, with 10 bases in between. CDR3 loop: CASKAGGSYNEQFF. CDR3 coding DNA: TGTGCCAGCAAGGCCGGGGGCTCCTACAATGAGCAGTTCTTC.

This rearrangement joins TRBV5-1 to TRBJ2-6, with unresolved D. The length of the CDR3 is 15 residues. Looked up from germline, CDR1 is SGHRS and CDR2 is YFSETQ. V gave up 0 bases and J gave up 2 bases, with 6 bases separating them. The CDR3 sequence is CASSLGVAGANVLTF. The CDR3 DNA is TGCGCCAGCAGCTTGGGAGTTGCTGGGGCCAACGTCCTGACTTTC.

The chain carries TRBV11-3 and TRBJ1-5; 7 bases align to TRBD1. Germline trimming cut 5 bases from V and 2 bases from J; bases unmatched to any gene: 6. In germline, CDR1 is SGHNT, CDR2 YENEEA. This CDR3 region has 15 residues. Here the CDR3 DNA reads TGTGCCAGCAGCCGGGACAGCCTTGGCAATCAGCCCCAGCATTTT. Protein sequence: CASSRDSLGNQPQHF.

This rearrangement joins TRBV7-2 to TRBJ2-3; 12 bases are shared with TRBD2. This CDR3 comprises 16 residues. Losses at the gene ends were 1 base for V and 5 bases for J; bases not matched to a gene: 4. The germline V gene encodes CDR1 SGHTA and CDR2 FQGNSA. For the CDR3, the DNA is TGTGCCAGCAGCTTAGGGGCTAGCGGGAGGGTAGATACGCAGTATTTT. Protein: CASSLGASGRVDTQYF.

The V and J genes are TRBV4-1 and TRBJ2-7; 9 bases map to TRBD1. The CDR3 contains 15 residues. In germline, CDR1 is MGHRA, CDR2 YSYEKL. V lost 4 bases, J lost 5 bases, and 9 bases stayed unmatched. Here the CDR3 reads CASSLGDRVVDEQYF. The CDR3 DNA sequence: TGCGCCAGCAGCCTGGGGGACAGGGTGGTGGACGAGCAGTACTTC.

This rearrangement joins TRBV9 to TRBJ2-3; no clear D gene. The V gene's germline CDR1 is SGDLS and CDR2 YYNGEE. The CDR3 covers 15 residues. Trimming stripped 0 bases from V and 0 bases from J, with 8 bases between. CDR3 DNA: TGTGCCAGCAGCGTAGGAGCGCTTAGCACAGATACGCAGTATTTT. Protein sequence: CASSVGALSTDTQYF.

CDR3 loop: CASSPSGAQPQHF. The CDR3 DNA reads as TGTGCCAGCTCACCGTCCGGTGCGCAGCCCCAGCATTTT. The chain combines TRBV18 with TRBJ1-5, with D unresolved. Trimming took off 3 bases at V and 7 bases at J, with 10 bases between the two ends. Germline CDR1 KGHSH, CDR2 LQKENI. CDR3 length: 13 amino acids.

The rearrangement joins TRBV5-1 to TRBJ1-1, with TRBD1 as a possible D gene (6 bases). Between the trimmed V and J ends, which lost 3 bases and 2 bases, there was a span of 11 bases. Germline CDR1 reads SGHRS; CDR2 reads YFSETQ. This CDR3 comprises 14 residues. In DNA, the CDR3 is TGCGCCAGCAGCTCTACAGGGATTAACACTGAAGCTTTCTTT. This translates into CASSSTGINTEAFF.

The V gene is TRBV18, the J gene TRBJ2-5, with 9 bases that match TRBD1. Trimming cost V 3 bases and J 10 bases; bases outside gene matches: 6. Germline-derived CDR1 and CDR2 are KGHSH and LQKENI. The CDR3 extends over 13 amino acids. The CDR3 coding sequence is TGTGCCAGCTCACCCCCGGGACAGGGCGACCAGTACTTC. It encodes CASSPPGQGDQYF. Complete variable domain (other parts from reference TRBV18 and TRBJ2-5): NAGVMQNPRHLVRRRGQEARLRCSPMKGHSHVYWYRQLPEEGLKFMVYLQKENIIDESGMPKERFSAEFPKEGPSILRIQQVVRGDSAAYFCASSPPGQGDQYFGPGTRLLVL.

A few counts support this clone. The rearrangement uses TRBV28 and TRBJ2-7; the D is unclear. Germline assignment: CDR1 MDHEN and CDR2 SYDVKM. This CDR3 spans 10 amino acids. The V gene lost 6 bases and the J gene lost 12 bases, with 12 bases spanning the gap. CDR3 residues: CASSDQALYF. The CDR3 coding sequence is TGTGCCAGCAGCGACCAGGCGTTGTACTTC.